This T cell receptor (beta chain) was captured by sequencing in a study of high-grade serous ovarian cancer treatment subgroups. Points from the study as a whole: Different patients shared almost no repertoire; same-patient tumors shared about 0.1 to 0.79. Higher neoantigen levels went with greater TCR clonal relatedness.

Tumor samples were obtained before definitive surgery or chemotherapy. Measured with immunoSEQ multiplex PCR; TCRdb has only the in-frame clones, and not every one. Among thousands of clones listed, around 79% were seen once. As regards this clone: Its antigen remains unidentified.

This TCR was sampled from a human donor with high-grade serous ovarian cancer. The sample taken for sequencing was tumor tissue.

CDR3 protein: CASRSGTGTGELFF. DNA of the CDR3: TGCGCCAGCAGGTCCGGGACAGGGACCGGGGAGCTGTTTTTT. The chain uses TRBV5-1 and TRBJ2-2, with TRBD1 matching 9 bases. The J segment lost 5 bases and the V segment lost 5 bases, leaving 4 bases of the junction unmatched. CDR3 length equals 14 residues. Germline CDR1 and CDR2: SGHRS and YFSETQ.